A selection of T cell receptor beta chains follows, all from one sample in a study of persistence of HIV-infected CD4 T cells. Using immunoSEQ multiplex PCR, the repertoire was profiled, and TCRdb retains in-frame clones only, with some absent. Found here are about 36,000 clones, 85% of them singletons; the top ten hold more than 4.5%. Their antigen targets remain unknown. The sequences come from cultured CD4+ T cells from PBMCs, collected from a patient who received antiretroviral therapy. Receptors originate from an adult with HIV. The donor label of this sample is uncertain. Each CDR3 is given with its conserved first and last residue. D genes are given only for firm matches. Some rows have no size entry. The others give once, few or many, or a class for an expanded clone.

.	.	TRBV28	TRBJ1-2	TGTGCCAGCACCGTCTGGGCGGGCACTAACTATGGCTACACCTTC	CASTVWAGTNYGYTF
.	once	TRBV18	TRBJ1-3	TGTGCCAGCTCTCGGACGGAGGATGCTGGAAACACCATATATTTT	CASSRTEDAGNTIYF
.	.	TRBV18	TRBJ2-2	TGTGCCAGCTCACCACAGGGCTTAATCCCCGGGGAGCTGTTTTTT	CASSPQGLIPGELFF
.	few	TRBV5-1	TRBJ1-1	TGCGCCAGCAGCTTAGCGGTCATGAACACTGAAGCTTTCTTT	CASSLAVMNTEAFF
.	few	TRBV5-1	TRBJ1-6	TGCGCCAGCAGCGCCCTTACAGGGAGACTCCCTTCACCCCTCCACTTT	CASSALTGRLPSPLHF
TRBD2	few	TRBV18	TRBJ2-7	TGTGCCAGCTCACCACCGGGCAGAAAAGGACTAGCGGGGAACTACGAGCAGTACTTC	CASSPPGRKGLAGNYEQYF
.	.	TRBV13	TRBJ2-5	TGTGCCAGCAGCTTAAAGTGGGCCCAGTACTTC	CASSLKWAQYF
.	.	TRBV28	TRBJ1-2	TGTGCCAGCAGTTTAGCGGGGGGGGTTAATGGCTACACCTTC	CASSLAGGVNGYTF
TRBD2	.	TRBV18	TRBJ2-7	TGTGCCAGCTCACCAATGAGACTAGCGGGGGCCACCTACGAGCAGTACTTC	CASSPMRLAGATYEQYF
TRBD2	.	TRBV7-3	TRBJ2-2	TGTGCCAGCAGCTTCGGACTAGCAGGGGCCGGGGAGCTGTTTTTT	CASSFGLAGAGELFF
TRBD1	.	TRBV10-2	TRBJ1-1	TGCGCCACCACAAGAAGAAGACAGGGCATCACTGAAGCTTTCTTT	CATTRRRQGITEAFF
.	.	TRBV6-6	TRBJ1-5	TGTGCCAGCAGTCAGGACAGAAACAATCAGCCCCAGCATTTT	CASSQDRNNQPQHF
TRBD1	.	TRBV6-5	TRBJ2-7	TGTGCCAGCAGTTACTCGCACGTAGGGGGCCTCTACGAGCAGTACTTC	CASSYSHVGGLYEQYF
.	.	TRBV15	TRBJ2-2	TGTGCCACCAGTAGGGACAAGAACACCGGGGAGCTGTTTTTT	CATSRDKNTGELFF
TRBD2	.	TRBV7-3	TRBJ2-3	TGTGCCAGCAGCTTAAAGGGCGGGGGACTAGCGGCCACAGATACGCAGTATTTT	CASSLKGGGLAATDTQYF
.	.	TRBV5-4	TRBJ2-3	TGTGCCAGCACCCTTATAGCGTCAGCAGATACGCAGTATTTT	CASTLIASADTQYF
TRBD2	.	TRBV3-1/TRBV3-2	TRBJ2-3	TGTGCCAGCAGCCAATTTACGTTGGGGGGGGCAGATACGCAGTATTTT	CASSQFTLGGADTQYF
.	.	TRBV28	TRBJ2-1	TGTGCCAGCACTTACTCCTTTCAGCAGTTCTTC	CASTYSFQQFF
.	.	TRBV7-3	TRBJ2-3	TGTGCCAGCAGCTTGGGTTTACAGGATGTTACAGATACGCAGTATTTT	CASSLGLQDVTDTQYF
.	.	TRBV6-6	TRBJ1-4	TGTGCCGGTAGACCGGGACTGACTAATGAAAAACTGTTTTTT	CAGRPGLTNEKLFF
.	.	TRBV5-1	TRBJ2-7	TGCGCCAGCAGCTTTTCCCAGGGTTTCGGGTCTTACGAGCAGTACTTC	CASSFSQGFGSYEQYF
TRBD2	few	TRBV7-2	TRBJ2-7	TGTGCCAGCAAACCGGGACTAGCGTTGTTCGAGCAGTACTTC	CASKPGLALFEQYF
.	few	TRBV5-4	TRBJ1-6	TGTGCCAGCAGCCTCGCATATTCACCCCTCCACTTT	CASSLAYSPLHF
TRBD1	.	TRBV5-1	TRBJ1-4	TGCGCCAGCAGCGGCGGGACAGGGAGGGGTGAAAAACTGTTTTTT	CASSGGTGRGEKLFF
.	.	TRBV5-1	TRBJ2-7	TGCGCCAGCAGGCGGGGAGATAACGAGCAGTACTTC	CASRRGDNEQYF
.	.	TRBV28	TRBJ2-5	TGTGCCAGCACCCCTGATAACGGCCGGACCCAGTACTTC	CASTPDNGRTQYF
.	.	TRBV15	TRBJ2-7	TGTGCCACCAGCAGAGCAGGGACTTTTTACGAGCAGTACTTC	CATSRAGTFYEQYF
.	.	TRBV5-8	TRBJ1-5	TGTGCCAGCAGCTTGGTGGTGGGTGGGGGTAATCAGCCCCAGCATTTT	CASSLVVGGGNQPQHF
.	.	TRBV9	TRBJ2-2	TGTGCCAGCAGCGTAGGGGGCGGGACAACCCACACCGGGGAGCTGTTTTTT	CASSVGGGTTHTGELFF
TRBD1	.	TRBV7-8	TRBJ1-2	TGTGCCAGCAGCTTAGGATTCCAGGGGGCTTCCGGCTACACCTTC	CASSLGFQGASGYTF
.	once	TRBV5-1	TRBJ2-7	TGCGCCAGCAGGGCCCAAAGCTCCTACGAGCAGTACTTC	CASRAQSSYEQYF
.	.	TRBV7-9	TRBJ2-6	TGTGCCAGCAGCTTAGGTAGTATCTCTGGGGCCAACGTCCTGACTTTC	CASSLGSISGANVLTF
.	.	TRBV28	TRBJ2-3	TGTGCCAGCAGTTTACTGGGATTGGGGCAAGGCACAGATACGCAGTATTTT	CASSLLGLGQGTDTQYF
TRBD1	once	TRBV6-5	TRBJ1-2	TGTGCCAGCAGTTCACCGGGACAGCAACAATATGGCTACACCTTC	CASSSPGQQQYGYTF
.	.	TRBV18	TRBJ1-1	TGTGCCAGCTCAACGGACAGCGGGGGGCTGAACACTGAAGCTTTCTTT	CASSTDSGGLNTEAFF
.	.	TRBV27	TRBJ1-2	TGTGCCAGCAGTATCGACGTTGGAACTTATGGCTACACCTTC	CASSIDVGTYGYTF
.	once	TRBV28	TRBJ1-2	TGTGCCAGCAGGCCAGCGGGCTTAGCTAACTATGGCTACACCTTC	CASRPAGLANYGYTF
.	.	TRBV5-4	TRBJ1-2	TGTGCCAGCAGCCCCGGAGGGAGGTCGCAGTATGGCTACACCTTC	CASSPGGRSQYGYTF
.	.	TRBV7-3	TRBJ2-3	TGTGCCAGCAGCTCAACTAGCAGTTTCACAGATACGCAGTATTTT	CASSSTSSFTDTQYF
.	once	TRBV5-1	TRBJ2-5	TGCGCCAGCAGCTCTCTAGGGGGGAGGACCCAAGAGACCCAGTACTTC	CASSSLGGRTQETQYF
TRBD1	once	TRBV5-1	TRBJ2-5	TGCGCCAGCAGCCCGAGGACAGGGGGTTTCGGAGAGACCCAGTACTTC	CASSPRTGGFGETQYF
TRBD2	.	TRBV7-3	TRBJ2-3	TGTGCCAGCAGCCTACGGGGACTAGCGGAAGGCACGCAGTATTTT	CASSLRGLAEGTQYF
.	.	TRBV7-3	TRBJ1-4	TGTGCCAGCAGCTTCCAGGGTCCCGCGGCTAATGAAAAACTGTTTTTT	CASSFQGPAANEKLFF
.	.	TRBV9	TRBJ2-3	TGTGCCAGCAGCCCGGGGGTTACAGATACGCAGTATTTT	CASSPGVTDTQYF
TRBD1	.	TRBV7-3	TRBJ2-7	TGTGCCAGCAGCAAGGGGACAGGGCGAGAGCAGTACTTC	CASSKGTGREQYF
.	.	TRBV28	TRBJ1-1	TGTGCCAGCAGTTTCGTCAGGGATCACACTGAAGCTTTCTTT	CASSFVRDHTEAFF